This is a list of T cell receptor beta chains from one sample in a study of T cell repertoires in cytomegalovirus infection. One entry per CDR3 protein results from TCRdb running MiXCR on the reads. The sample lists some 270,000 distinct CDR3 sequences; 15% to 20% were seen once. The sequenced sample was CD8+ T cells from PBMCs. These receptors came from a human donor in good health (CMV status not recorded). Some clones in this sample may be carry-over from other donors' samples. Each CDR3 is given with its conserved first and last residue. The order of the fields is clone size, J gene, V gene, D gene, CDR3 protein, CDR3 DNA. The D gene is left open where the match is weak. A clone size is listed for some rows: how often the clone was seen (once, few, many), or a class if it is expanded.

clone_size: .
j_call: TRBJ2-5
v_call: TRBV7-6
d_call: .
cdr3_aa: CASSLGDFRYQETQYF
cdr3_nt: TGTGCCAGCAGCTTAGGGGACTTCAGGTACCAAGAGACCCAGTACTTC

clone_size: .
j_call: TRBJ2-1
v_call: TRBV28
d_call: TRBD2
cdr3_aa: CASSGGGGNEQFF
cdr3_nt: TGTGCCAGCAGCGGGGGGGGTGGGAATGAGCAGTTCTTC

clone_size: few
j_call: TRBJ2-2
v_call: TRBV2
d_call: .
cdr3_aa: CASSKRRELFF
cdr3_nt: TGTGCCAGCAGTAAACGTCGGGAGCTGTTTTTT

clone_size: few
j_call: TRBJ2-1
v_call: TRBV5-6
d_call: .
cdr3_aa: CASSPSLAGNEQFF
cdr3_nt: TGTGCCAGCAGCCCTTCACTAGCAGGCAATGAGCAGTTCTTC

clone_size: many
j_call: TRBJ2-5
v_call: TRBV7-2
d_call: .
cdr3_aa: CASSRGADETQYF
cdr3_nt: TGTGCCAGCAGTCGAGGTGCCGATGAGACCCAGTACTTC

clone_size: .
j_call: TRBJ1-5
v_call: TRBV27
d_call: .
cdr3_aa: CASSFGAYNQPQHF
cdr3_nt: TGTGCCAGCAGTTTCGGTGCCTACAATCAGCCCCAGCATTTT

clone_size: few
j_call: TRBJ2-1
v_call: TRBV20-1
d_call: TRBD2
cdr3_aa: CSAPGLEGNEQFF
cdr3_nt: TGCAGTGCACCAGGACTAGAGGGTAATGAGCAGTTCTTC

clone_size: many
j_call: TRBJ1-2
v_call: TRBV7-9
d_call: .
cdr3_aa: CASSLEEGLDQNGYTF
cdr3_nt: TGTGCCAGCAGCTTAGAAGAAGGGCTCGATCAAAATGGCTACACCTTC

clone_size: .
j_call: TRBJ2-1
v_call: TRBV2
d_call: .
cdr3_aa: CASSTRTGYEQFF
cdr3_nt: TGTGCCAGCAGTACCCGAACGGGCTATGAGCAGTTCTTC

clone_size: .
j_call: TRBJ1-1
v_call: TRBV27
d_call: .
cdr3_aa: CASSYQVNTEAFF
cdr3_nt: TGTGCCAGCAGTTACCAGGTGAACACTGAAGCTTTCTTT

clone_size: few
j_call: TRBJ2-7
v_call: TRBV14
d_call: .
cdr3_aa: CASSKQPGQLSYEQYF
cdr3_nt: TGTGCCAGCAGCAAGCAACCCGGACAGCTCTCCTACGAGCAGTACTTC

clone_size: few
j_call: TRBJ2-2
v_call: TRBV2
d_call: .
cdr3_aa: CASLTSNTGELFF
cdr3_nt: TGTGCCAGCTTGACCTCAAACACCGGGGAGCTGTTTTTT

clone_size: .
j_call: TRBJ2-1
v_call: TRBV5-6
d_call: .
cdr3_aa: CASSLVGRSNEQFF
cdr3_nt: TGTGCCAGCAGCTTGGTTGGCAGATCGAATGAGCAGTTCTTC

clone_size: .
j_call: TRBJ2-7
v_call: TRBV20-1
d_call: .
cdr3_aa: CSAEQESRSYEQYF
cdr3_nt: TGCAGTGCCGAACAGGAGTCCCGCTCCTACGAGCAGTACTTC

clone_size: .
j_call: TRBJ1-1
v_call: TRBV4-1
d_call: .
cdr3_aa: CASSQVGLRGDTEAFF
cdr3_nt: TGCGCCAGCAGCCAAGTTGGGCTCAGGGGAGACACTGAAGCTTTCTTT

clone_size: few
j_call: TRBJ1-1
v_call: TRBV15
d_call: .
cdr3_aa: CATSRDWGSEAFF
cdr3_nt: TGTGCCACCAGCAGAGATTGGGGGTCTGAAGCTTTCTTT

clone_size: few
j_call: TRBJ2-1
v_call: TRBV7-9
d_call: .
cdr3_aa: CASSAYSSYNEQFF
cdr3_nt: TGTGCCAGCAGCGCCTATTCTAGTTACAATGAGCAGTTCTTC

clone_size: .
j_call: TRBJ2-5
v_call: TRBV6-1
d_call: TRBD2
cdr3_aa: CASRLAGSYQETQYF
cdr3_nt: TGTGCCAGCCGGCTAGCGGGTTCGTACCAAGAGACCCAGTACTTC

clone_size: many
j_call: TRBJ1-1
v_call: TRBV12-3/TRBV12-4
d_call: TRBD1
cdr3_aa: CASSQTGLGTEAFF
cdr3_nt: TGTGCCAGCAGTCAGACAGGGTTGGGCACTGAAGCTTTCTTT

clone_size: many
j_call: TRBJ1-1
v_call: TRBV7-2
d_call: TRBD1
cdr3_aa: CASSFFGQDTEAFF
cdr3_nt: TGTGCCAGCAGCTTTTTCGGACAGGACACTGAAGCTTTCTTT

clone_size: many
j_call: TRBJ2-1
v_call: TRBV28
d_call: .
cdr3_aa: CASSQITGDNEQFF
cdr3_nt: TGTGCCAGCAGTCAAATCACAGGTGACAATGAGCAGTTCTTC

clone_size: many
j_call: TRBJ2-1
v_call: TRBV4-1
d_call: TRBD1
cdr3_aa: CASSLRGQNEQFF
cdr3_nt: TGCGCCAGCAGCTTAAGGGGACAGAATGAGCAGTTCTTC

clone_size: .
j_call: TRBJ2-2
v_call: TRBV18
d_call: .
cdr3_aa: CASSQKSGRAIGGELFF
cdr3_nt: TGTGCCAGCTCACAGAAGTCCGGAAGGGCTATCGGCGGGGAGCTGTTTTTT

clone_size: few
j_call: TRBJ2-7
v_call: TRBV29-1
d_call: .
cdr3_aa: CSVEAGHGQYF
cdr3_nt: TGCAGCGTTGAAGCGGGGCATGGGCAGTACTTC

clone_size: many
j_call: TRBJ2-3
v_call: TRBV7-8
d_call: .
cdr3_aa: CASTPHPQGGDTQYF
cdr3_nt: TGTGCCAGCACCCCCCACCCCCAGGGAGGAGATACGCAGTATTTT

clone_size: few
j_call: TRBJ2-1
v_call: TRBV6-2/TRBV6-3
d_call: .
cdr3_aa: CASNLGGHWLGQFF
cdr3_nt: TGTGCCAGCAACCTCGGTGGACACTGGCTTGGGCAGTTCTTC

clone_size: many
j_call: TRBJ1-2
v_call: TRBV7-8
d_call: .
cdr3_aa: CASSYRSGYGYTF
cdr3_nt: TGTGCCAGCAGCTACAGGTCGGGCTATGGCTACACCTTC

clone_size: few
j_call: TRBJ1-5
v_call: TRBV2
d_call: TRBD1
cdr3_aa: CASSNPGQGYSNQPQHF
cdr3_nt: TGTGCCAGCAGTAATCCGGGACAGGGGTATAGCAATCAGCCCCAGCATTTT

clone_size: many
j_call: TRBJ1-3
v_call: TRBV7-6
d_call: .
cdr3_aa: CASSLWDGSGNTIYF
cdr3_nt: TGTGCCAGCAGCCTATGGGATGGATCTGGAAACACCATATATTTT

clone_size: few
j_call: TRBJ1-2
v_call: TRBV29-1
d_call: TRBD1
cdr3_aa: CSVEEFGQGYGYTF
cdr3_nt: TGCAGCGTTGAAGAGTTTGGACAGGGGTATGGCTACACCTTC

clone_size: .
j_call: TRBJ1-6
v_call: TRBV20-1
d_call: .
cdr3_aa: CSARDRQYNSPLHF
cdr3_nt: TGCAGTGCTAGAGATCGACAGTATAATTCACCCCTCCACTTT

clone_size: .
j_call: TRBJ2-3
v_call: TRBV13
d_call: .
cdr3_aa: CASGTGLGATVTDTQYF
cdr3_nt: TGTGCCAGCGGTACAGGGCTAGGAGCGACAGTCACAGATACGCAGTATTTT

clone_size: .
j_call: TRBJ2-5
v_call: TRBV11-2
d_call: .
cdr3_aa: CASSPLRYQETQYF
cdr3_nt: TGTGCCAGCAGTCCGTTGAGGTACCAAGAGACCCAGTACTTC

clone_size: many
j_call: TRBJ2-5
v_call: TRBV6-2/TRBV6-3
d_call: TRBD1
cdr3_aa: CASSYGDSLQETQYF
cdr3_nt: TGTGCCAGCAGTTACGGGGACAGCCTTCAAGAGACCCAGTACTTC

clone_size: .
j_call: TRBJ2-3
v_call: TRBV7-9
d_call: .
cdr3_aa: CASSTSQLVKAGTDTQYF
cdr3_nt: TGTGCCAGCAGCACCTCCCAACTAGTCAAGGCGGGCACAGATACGCAGTATTTT

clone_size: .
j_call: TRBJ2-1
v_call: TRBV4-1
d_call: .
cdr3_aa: CASSHRGGQRNDEQFF
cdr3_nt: TGCGCCAGCAGCCATCGCGGCGGCCAGCGTAACGATGAGCAGTTCTTC

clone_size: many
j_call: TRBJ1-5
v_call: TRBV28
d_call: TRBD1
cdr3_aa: CASSQTGGAVNQPQHF
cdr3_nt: TGTGCCAGCAGTCAAACAGGGGGCGCCGTCAATCAGCCCCAGCATTTT

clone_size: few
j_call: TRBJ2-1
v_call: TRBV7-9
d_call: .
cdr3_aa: CASSWGMAEQFF
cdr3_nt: TGTGCCAGCAGCTGGGGGATGGCCGAGCAGTTCTTC

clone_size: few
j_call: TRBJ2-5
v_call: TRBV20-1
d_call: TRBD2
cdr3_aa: CSAPIVTGGPRETQYF
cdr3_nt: TGCAGTGCTCCGATTGTAACGGGGGGGCCCAGAGAGACCCAGTACTTC

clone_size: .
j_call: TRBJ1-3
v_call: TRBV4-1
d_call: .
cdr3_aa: CASSTRTAISGNTIYF
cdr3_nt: TGCGCCAGCAGCACCCGGACAGCCATCTCTGGAAACACCATATATTTT

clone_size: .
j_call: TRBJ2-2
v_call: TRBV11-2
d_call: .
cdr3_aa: CASPGRTGPSNTGELFF
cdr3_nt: TGTGCCAGCCCCGGGCGGACCGGTCCCTCGAACACCGGGGAGCTGTTTTTT

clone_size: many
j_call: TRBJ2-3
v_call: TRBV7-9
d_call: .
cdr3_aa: CASSQTGYADTQYF
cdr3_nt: TGTGCCAGCAGCCAAACAGGGTACGCAGATACGCAGTATTTT

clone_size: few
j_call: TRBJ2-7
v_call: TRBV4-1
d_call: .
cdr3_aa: CASSQGGTYEQYF
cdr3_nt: TGCGCCAGCAGCCAAGGGGGTACCTACGAGCAGTACTTC

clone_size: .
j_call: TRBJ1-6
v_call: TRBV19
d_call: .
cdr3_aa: CATAAGYNSPLHF
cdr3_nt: TGTGCCACCGCTGCAGGATATAATTCACCCCTCCACTTT

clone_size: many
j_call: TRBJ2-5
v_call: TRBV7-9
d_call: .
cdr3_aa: CASSSWGQQETQYF
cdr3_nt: TGTGCCAGCAGCTCGTGGGGGCAGCAAGAGACCCAGTACTTC

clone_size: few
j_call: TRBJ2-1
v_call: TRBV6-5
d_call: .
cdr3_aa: CASSYGNPYNEQFF
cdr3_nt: TGTGCCAGCAGTTACGGGAACCCCTACAATGAGCAGTTCTTC

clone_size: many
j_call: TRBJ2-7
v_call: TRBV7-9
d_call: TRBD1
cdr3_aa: CASRSTPEDREESYEQYF
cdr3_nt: TGTGCCAGCAGATCAACCCCAGAGGACAGGGAAGAATCCTACGAGCAGTACTTC

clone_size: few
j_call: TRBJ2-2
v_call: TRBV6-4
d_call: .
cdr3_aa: CASSDIYSKLPATGELFF
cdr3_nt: TGTGCCAGCAGTGACATTTATTCGAAATTACCCGCCACCGGGGAGCTGTTTTTT

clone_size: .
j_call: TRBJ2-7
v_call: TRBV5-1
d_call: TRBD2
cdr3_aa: CASSLLSSGGPYEQYF
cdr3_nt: TGCGCCAGCAGCTTGTTGTCTAGCGGGGGCCCCTACGAGCAGTACTTC